The present entry profiles one TCR beta chain with its context. The antigen is not known. These data originate in a study of T cell responses to AZD1222 COVID-19 vaccine. The study's findings and limits: Clonal diversity was possibly underestimated, and white British individuals and females predominated among donors. Breadth and depth of Spike-specific TCRs rose after two AZD1222 doses.

Assay: immunoSEQ multiplex PCR; the TCRdb copy retains only in-frame clones and omits some. Among 150,000 to 200,000 clones listed, around nine tenths were seen once. CDR3 length: 17 amino acids. CDR1 is MNHEY, CDR2 SMNVEV, per germline (reference sequence). V lost 5 bases, J lost 1 base, and 8 bases stayed unmatched. The source material was peripheral blood, sampled 28 days after the second AZD1222 dose. This receptor was obtained from an adult who received the AZD1222 COVID-19 vaccine. The chain couples TRBV27 to TRBJ1-5; 10 nucleotides align to TRBD1. CDR3: CASSDQTGGLSNQPQHF. The CDR3 nucleotides are TGTGCCAGCAGTGATCAGACAGGGGGCCTAAGCAATCAGCCCCAGCATTTT.